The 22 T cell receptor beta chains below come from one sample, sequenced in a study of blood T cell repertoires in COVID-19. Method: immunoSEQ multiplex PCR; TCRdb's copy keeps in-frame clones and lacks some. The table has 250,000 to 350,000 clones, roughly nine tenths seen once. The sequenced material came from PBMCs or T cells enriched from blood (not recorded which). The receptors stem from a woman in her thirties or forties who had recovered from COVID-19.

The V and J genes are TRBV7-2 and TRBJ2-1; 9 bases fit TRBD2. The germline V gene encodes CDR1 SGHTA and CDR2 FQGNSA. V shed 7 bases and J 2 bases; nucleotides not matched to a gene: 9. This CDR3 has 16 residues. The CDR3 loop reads CASNQGGGRAYNEQFF. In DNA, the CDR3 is TGTGCCAGCAACCAAGGGGGCGGGAGGGCCTACAATGAGCAGTTCTTC.

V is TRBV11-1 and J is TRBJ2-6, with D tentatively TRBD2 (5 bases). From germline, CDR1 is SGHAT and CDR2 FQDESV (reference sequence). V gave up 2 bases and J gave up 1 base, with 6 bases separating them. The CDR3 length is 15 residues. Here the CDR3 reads CASSLRGSGANVLTF. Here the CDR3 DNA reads TGTGCCAGCAGCTTAAGAGGGTCTGGGGCCAACGTCCTGACTTTC.

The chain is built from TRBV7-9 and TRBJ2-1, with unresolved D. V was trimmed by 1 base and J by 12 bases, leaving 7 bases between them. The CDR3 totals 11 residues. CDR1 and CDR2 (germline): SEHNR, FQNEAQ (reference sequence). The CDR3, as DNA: TGTGCCAGCAGCTTAGACGGTGGGCAGTTCTTC. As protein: CASSLDGGQFF.

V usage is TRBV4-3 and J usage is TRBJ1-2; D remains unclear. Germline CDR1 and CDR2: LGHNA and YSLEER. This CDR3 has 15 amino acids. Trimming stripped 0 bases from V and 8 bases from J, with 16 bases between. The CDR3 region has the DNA TGCGCCAGCAGCCAAGACGGTCTAGGGAGGTCGGGCTACACCTTC. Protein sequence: CASSQDGLGRSGYTF.

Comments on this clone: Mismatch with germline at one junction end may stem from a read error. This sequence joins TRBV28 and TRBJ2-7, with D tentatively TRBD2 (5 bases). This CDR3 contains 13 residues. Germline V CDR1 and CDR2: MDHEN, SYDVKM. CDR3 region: CASSLGPLPLRAF. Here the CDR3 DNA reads TGTGCCAGCAGTTTAGGTCCCCTTCCCCTGCGGGCTTTC.

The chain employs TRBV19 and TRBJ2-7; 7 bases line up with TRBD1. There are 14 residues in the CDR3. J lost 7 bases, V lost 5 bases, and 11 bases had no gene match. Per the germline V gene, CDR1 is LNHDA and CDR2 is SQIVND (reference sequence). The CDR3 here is CASSPRRQGGEQYF. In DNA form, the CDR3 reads TGTGCCAGTAGTCCTCGCAGACAGGGTGGTGAGCAGTACTTC.

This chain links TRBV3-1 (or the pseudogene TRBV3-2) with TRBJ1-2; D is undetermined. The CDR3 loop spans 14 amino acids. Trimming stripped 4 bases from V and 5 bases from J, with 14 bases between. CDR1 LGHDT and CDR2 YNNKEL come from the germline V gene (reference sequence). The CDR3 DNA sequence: TGTGCCAGCAGCCCAGGTCCCACCGGATATGGCTACACCTTC. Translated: CASSPGPTGYGYTF.

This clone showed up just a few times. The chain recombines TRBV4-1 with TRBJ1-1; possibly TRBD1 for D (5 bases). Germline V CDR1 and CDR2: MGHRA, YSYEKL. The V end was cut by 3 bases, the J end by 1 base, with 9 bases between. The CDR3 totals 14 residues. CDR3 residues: CASSQPGGNTEAFF. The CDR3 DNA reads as TGCGCCAGCAGCCAGCCCGGGGGGAACACTGAAGCTTTCTTT.

For the CDR3, the DNA is TGTGCCAGCAGTGAGGGGAGTCGGGGTGAAAAACTGTTTTTT. Translation gives CASSEGSRGEKLFF. The chain combines TRBV2 with TRBJ1-4; no clear D gene. The CDR3 consists of 14 residues. Germline V gene lookup returns CDR1 SNHLY and CDR2 FYNNEI. V shed 3 bases and J shed 7 bases, with 12 bases lying between them.

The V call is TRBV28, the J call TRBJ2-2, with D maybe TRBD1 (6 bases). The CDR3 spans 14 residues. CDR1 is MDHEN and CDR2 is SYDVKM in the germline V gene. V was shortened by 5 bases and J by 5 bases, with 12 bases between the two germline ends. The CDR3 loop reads CASSPGQVTGELFF. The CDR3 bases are TGTGCCAGCAGTCCGGGACAAGTGACCGGGGAGCTGTTTTTT. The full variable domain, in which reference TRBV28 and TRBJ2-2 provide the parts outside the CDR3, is DVKVTQSSRYLVKRTGEKVFLECVQDMDHENMFWYRQDPGLGLRLIYFSYDVKMKEKGDIPEGYSVSREKKERFSLILESASTNQTSMYLCASSPGQVTGELFFGEGSRLTVL.

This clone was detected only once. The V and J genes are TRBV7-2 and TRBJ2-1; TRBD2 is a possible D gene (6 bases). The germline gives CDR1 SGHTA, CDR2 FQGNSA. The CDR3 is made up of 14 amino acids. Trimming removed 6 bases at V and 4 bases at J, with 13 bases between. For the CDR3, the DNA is TGTGCCAGCAGTTCCAGCGGGCGTTACAATGAGCAGTTCTTC. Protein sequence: CASSSSGRYNEQFF.

Written as DNA, the CDR3 is TGTGCCAGCAGTTTTGGTCCGAGAGGTCAGCCCCAGCATTTT. It encodes CASSFGPRGQPQHF. The genes are TRBV28 and TRBJ1-5, with D uncertain. Germline-derived CDR1 and CDR2 are MDHEN and SYDVKM. V dropped 3 bases and J dropped 6 bases, with 12 bases sitting between them. The CDR3 is 14 amino acids. Drawing the rest from reference TRBV28 and TRBJ1-5, the complete variable domain is DVKVTQSSRYLVKRTGEKVFLECVQDMDHENMFWYRQDPGLGLRLIYFSYDVKMKEKGDIPEGYSVSREKKERFSLILESASTNQTSMYLCASSFGPRGQPQHFGDGTRLSIL.

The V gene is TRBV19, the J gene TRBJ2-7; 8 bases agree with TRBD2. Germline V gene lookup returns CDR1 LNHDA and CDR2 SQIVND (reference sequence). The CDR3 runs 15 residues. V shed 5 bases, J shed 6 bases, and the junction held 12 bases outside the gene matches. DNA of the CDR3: TGTGCCAGTAGTGTAGGCCACCCCGCGGGAGGCGAGCAGTACTTC. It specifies CASSVGHPAGGEQYF.

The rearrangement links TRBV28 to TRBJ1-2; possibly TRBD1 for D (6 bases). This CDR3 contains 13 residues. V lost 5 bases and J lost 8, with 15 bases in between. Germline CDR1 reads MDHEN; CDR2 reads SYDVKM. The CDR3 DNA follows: TGTGCCAGCAGTATACAGGGCCTTAGGGGCTACACCTTC. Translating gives CASSIQGLRGYTF.

The CDR3 is CASMSAGGGSGTQYF. As DNA, the CDR3 is TGTGCCAGCATGTCAGCGGGAGGGGGTTCAGGGACCCAGTACTTC. The chain employs TRBV7-3 and TRBJ2-5, with TRBD2 matching over 10 bases. This CDR3 spans 15 amino acids. J lost 7 bases, V lost 7 bases, and 12 bases had no gene match. CDR1 is SGHTA and CDR2 is FQGTGA in the germline V gene.

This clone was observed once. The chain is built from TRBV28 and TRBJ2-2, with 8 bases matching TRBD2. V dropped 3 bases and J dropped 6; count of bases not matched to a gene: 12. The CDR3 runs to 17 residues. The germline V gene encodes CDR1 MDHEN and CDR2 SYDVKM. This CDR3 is CASSFSRRLARSGELFF. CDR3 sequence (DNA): TGTGCCAGCAGTTTTAGTAGGAGACTAGCGAGGTCCGGGGAGCTGTTTTTT.

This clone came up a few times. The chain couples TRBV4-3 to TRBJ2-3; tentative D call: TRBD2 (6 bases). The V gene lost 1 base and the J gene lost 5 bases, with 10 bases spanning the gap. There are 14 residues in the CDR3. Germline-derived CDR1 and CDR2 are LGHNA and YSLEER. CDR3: CASSQAGERDTQYF. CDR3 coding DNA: TGCGCCAGCAGCCAAGCGGGGGAACGAGATACGCAGTATTTT.

For the CDR3, the DNA is TGCAGTGCTCGACGGAGCGGGGAGCAGTTCTTC. This gives the protein CSARRSGEQFF. V is TRBV20-1 and J is TRBJ2-1; possibly TRBD2 for D (6 bases). CDR1 is DFQATT, CDR2 SNEGSKA, per germline (reference sequence). The CDR3 covers 11 residues. The V and J ends lost 5 bases and 10 bases respectively, with 12 bases between them.

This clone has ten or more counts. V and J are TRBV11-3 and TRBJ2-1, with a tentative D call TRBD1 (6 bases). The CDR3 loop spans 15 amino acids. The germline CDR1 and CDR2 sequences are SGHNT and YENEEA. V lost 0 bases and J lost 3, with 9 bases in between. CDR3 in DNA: TGTGCCAGCAGCTTAGATCCGGGACACTACAATGAGCAGTTCTTC. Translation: CASSLDPGHYNEQFF.

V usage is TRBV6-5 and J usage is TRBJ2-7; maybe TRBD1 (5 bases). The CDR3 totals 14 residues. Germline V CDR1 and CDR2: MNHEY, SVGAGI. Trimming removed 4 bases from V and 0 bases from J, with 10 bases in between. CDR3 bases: TGTGCCAGCAGTTTTTCAGGGATCTCCTACGAGCAGTACTTC. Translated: CASSFSGISYEQYF.

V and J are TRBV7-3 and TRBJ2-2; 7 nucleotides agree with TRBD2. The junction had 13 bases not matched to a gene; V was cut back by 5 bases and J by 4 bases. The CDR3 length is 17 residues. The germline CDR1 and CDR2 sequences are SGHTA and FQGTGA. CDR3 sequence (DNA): TGTGCCAGCAGCCTAGGTGGCGGCCTAGCGGTCACCGGGGAGCTGTTTTTT. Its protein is CASSLGGGLAVTGELFF. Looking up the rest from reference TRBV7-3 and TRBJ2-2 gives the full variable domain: GAGVSQTPSNKVTEKGKYVELRCDPISGHTALYWYRQSLGQGPEFLIYFQGTGAADDSGLPNDRFFAVRPEGSVSTLKIQRTERGDSAVYLCASSLGGGLAVTGELFFGEGSRLTVL.

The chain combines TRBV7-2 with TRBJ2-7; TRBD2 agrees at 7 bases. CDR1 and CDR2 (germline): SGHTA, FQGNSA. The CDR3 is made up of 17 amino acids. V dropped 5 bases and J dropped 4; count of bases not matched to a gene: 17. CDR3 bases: TGTGCCAGCAGCCGCCGCCGGGGAGGGACCATTCCATACGAGCAGTACTTC. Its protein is CASSRRRGGTIPYEQYF.